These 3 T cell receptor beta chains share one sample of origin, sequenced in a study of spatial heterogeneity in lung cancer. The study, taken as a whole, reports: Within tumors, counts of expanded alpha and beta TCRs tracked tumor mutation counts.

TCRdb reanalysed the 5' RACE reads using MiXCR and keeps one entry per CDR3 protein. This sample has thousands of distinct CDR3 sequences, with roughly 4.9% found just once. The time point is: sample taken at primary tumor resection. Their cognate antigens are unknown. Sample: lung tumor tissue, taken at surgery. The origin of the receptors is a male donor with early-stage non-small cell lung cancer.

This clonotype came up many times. The CDR3 loop reads CAISESRQGRFTDTQYF. Here the CDR3 DNA reads TGTGCCATCAGTGAAAGTCGGCAGGGGAGATTCACAGATACGCAGTATTTT. The gene calls are TRBV10-3 and TRBJ2-3, with a weak D call TRBD1 (6 bases). Trimming took 3 bases from V and 2 from J, leaving 18 bases between them. CDR1 is ENHRY, CDR2 SYGVKD, per germline. The CDR3 has 17 amino acids.

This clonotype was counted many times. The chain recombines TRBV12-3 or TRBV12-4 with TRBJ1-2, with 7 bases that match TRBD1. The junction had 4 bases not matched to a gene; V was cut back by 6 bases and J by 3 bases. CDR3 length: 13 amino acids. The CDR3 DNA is TGTGCCAGCAGAGAAGGGGGCGACTATGGCTACACCTTC. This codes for CASREGGDYGYTF.

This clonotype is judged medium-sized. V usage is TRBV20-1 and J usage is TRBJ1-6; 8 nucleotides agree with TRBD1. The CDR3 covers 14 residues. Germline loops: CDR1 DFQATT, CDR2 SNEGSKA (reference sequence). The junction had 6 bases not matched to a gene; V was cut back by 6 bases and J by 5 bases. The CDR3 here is CSARGGQDNSPLHF. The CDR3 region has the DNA TGCAGTGCCCGAGGGGGACAGGATAATTCACCCCTCCACTTT.